Below, 8 T cell receptor beta chains from the same sample are listed, as sequenced in a study of blood T cell repertoires in COVID-19. Assay used: immunoSEQ multiplex PCR; TCRdb lists only in-frame clones, some missing. The sample records 190,000 or so clones, roughly nine tenths being singletons. Sequencing was carried out using peripheral blood. All receptors come from a young woman with active or convalescent COVID-19.

This clone showed up just a few times. This sequence joins TRBV7-6 and TRBJ2-1; 10 bases are shared with TRBD2. The junction had 12 bases not matched to a gene; V was cut back by 2 bases and J by 5 bases. The CDR3 has 18 amino acids. Germline CDR1 reads SGHVS; CDR2 reads FNYEAQ. CDR3 amino acids: CASSLKRGGADFNNEQFF. The CDR3 nucleotides are TGTGCCAGCAGCTTAAAGCGGGGGGGAGCGGATTTCAACAATGAGCAGTTCTTC.

The CDR3 here is CASKVGGQGIYGYTF. The CDR3 DNA reads TGTGCCAGTAAAGTAGGTGGACAGGGGATCTATGGCTACACCTTC. The chain links TRBV19 to TRBJ1-2; TRBD1 agrees at 9 bases. J lost 4 bases, V lost 7 bases, and 10 bases had no gene match. The V gene's germline CDR1 is LNHDA and CDR2 SQIVND (reference sequence). The CDR3 runs to 15 residues.

This rearrangement joins TRBV27 to TRBJ2-1; the D gene is possibly TRBD1 (6 bases). Trimming left V 2 bases short and J 0 bases short, with 14 bases between. This CDR3 has 17 amino acids. Germline V gene lookup returns CDR1 MNHEY and CDR2 SMNVEV (reference sequence). The CDR3 protein is CASSLRGSSSSYNEQFF. CDR3 sequence (DNA): TGTGCCAGCAGTTTAAGGGGGTCCTCGAGCTCCTACAATGAGCAGTTCTTC.

In its sample, this clone was seen once. The V call is TRBV3-1 (or the pseudogene TRBV3-2), the J call TRBJ1-2; 10 bases fit TRBD1. Looked up from germline, CDR1 is LGHDT and CDR2 is YNNKEL (reference sequence). V lost 1 base, J lost 3 bases, and 2 bases stayed unmatched. The CDR3 loop spans 15 amino acids. CDR3 sequence: CASSQVDRGYYGYTF. The CDR3 DNA sequence: TGTGCCAGCAGCCAAGTGGACAGGGGGTACTATGGCTACACCTTC.

As for this clone: Germline and junction disagree at one end, which may indicate a read error. The rearrangement uses TRBV2 and TRBJ1-1; D might be TRBD1 (6 bases). Germline CDR1 is SNHLY and CDR2 is FYNNEI. The CDR3 totals 12 residues. CDR3 sequence reads: CAGRQGYTEAFF. The CDR3 DNA sequence: TGTGCCGGCAGGCAGGGGTACACTGAAGCTTTCTTT.

The rearrangement joins TRBV7-9 to TRBJ2-7; D perhaps matches TRBD2 (6 bases). This CDR3 region has 13 residues. V lost 3 bases and J lost 4, with 10 bases in between. Looked up from germline, CDR1 is SEHNR and CDR2 is FQNEAQ (reference sequence). CDR3 loop: CASSLGLFYEQYF. The CDR3 DNA sequence: TGTGCCAGCAGCTTGGGACTTTTTTACGAGCAGTACTTC. The variable domain in full, with the rest retrieved from reference TRBV7-9 and TRBJ2-7, is DTGVSQNPRHKITKRGQNVTFRCDPISEHNRLYWYRQTLGQGPEFLTYFQNEAQLEKSRLLSDRFSAERPKGSFSTLEIQRTEQGDSAMYLCASSLGLFYEQYFGPGTRLTVT.

The rearrangement uses TRBV6-5 and TRBJ2-4; D not resolved. V was trimmed by 9 bases and J by 0 bases, leaving 12 bases between them. The CDR3 totals 14 residues. Germline V gene sequence: CDR1 MNHEY, CDR2 SVGAGI. The CDR3 reads CASKRSLAKNIQYF. The CDR3 DNA sequence: TGTGCCAGTAAGCGTTCCCTAGCCAAAAACATTCAGTACTTC.

This chain links TRBV11-3 with TRBJ2-7; perhaps TRBD2 as D (5 bases). Between the trimmed V and J ends, which lost 5 bases and 5 bases, there was a span of 16 bases. Germline V gives CDR1 SGHNT, CDR2 YENEEA. This CDR3 has 14 residues. The CDR3 region is CASSPRGGGNEQYF. The DNA of the CDR3 is TGTGCCAGCAGCCCACGTGGAGGAGGAAACGAGCAGTACTTC.